This T cell receptor beta chain derives from a study of patients and donors after allogeneic stem cell transplantation. Germline V lookup: CDR1 SGHDT, CDR2 YYEEEE. V was trimmed by 1 base and J by 5 bases, leaving 7 bases between them. The CDR3 totals 13 residues. TCRdb recomputed calls from the RT-PCR reads with MiXCR, one row per CDR3 protein. The table has about 72,000 distinct CDR3 sequences, about 26% seen once; the top ten hold 26%. The clonotype comes from a human donor who was either an allogeneic HSCT recipient or a stem cell or donor lymphocyte infusion donor (not recorded which). It is not recorded whose cells these are; they may come from a transplant donor. The sample consisted of blood, either unsorted or a sorted T cell fraction (not recorded which). The chain has TRBV5-6 and TRBJ1-5; D possibly corresponds to TRBD1 (6 bases). The CDR3 here is CASSLYRDQPQHF. CDR3 coding DNA: TGTGCCAGCAGCTTGTACAGGGATCAGCCCCAGCATTTT.